The following is a TCR beta chain sequence with its context. These data come from a study of shared clonotypes between healthy human individuals. V lost 8 bases, J lost 0 bases, and 11 bases lay in between. The V gene's germline CDR1 is MNHNS and CDR2 SASEGT. The CDR3 has 13 amino acids. Source study methods: ImmunoSEQ sequences covered only the junction and lacked quality scores; filtering therefore differed. Sequencing used immunoSEQ multiplex PCR; TCRdb keeps in-frame clones, though not all of them. V and J calls and clone size are given by that table; D and trimming were obtained from the DNA. The sample shows 450,000 to 600,000 clones, around 80% of them seen only once.

This TCR was sampled from a middle-aged woman in good health. Some clones in this sample may be carry-over from other donors' samples. The chain joins TRBV6-1 to TRBJ2-7; D gene uncertain. The source material was PBMCs. The chain's CDR3 is CASRQASSYEQYF. As DNA, the CDR3 is TGTGCCAGCCGCCAGGCCAGCTCCTACGAGCAGTACTTC.